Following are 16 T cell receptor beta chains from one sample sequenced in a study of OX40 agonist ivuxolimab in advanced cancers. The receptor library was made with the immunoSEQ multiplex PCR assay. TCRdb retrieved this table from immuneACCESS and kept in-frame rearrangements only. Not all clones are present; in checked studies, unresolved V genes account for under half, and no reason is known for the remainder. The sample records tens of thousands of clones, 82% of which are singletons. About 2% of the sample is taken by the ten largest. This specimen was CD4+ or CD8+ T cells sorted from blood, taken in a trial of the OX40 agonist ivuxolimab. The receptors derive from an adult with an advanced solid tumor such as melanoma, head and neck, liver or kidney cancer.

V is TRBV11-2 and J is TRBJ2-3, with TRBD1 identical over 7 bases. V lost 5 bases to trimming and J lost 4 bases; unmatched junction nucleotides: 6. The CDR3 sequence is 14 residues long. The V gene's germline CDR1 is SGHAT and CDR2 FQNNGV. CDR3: CASSPRQGADTQYF. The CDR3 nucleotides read TGTGCCAGCAGCCCGCGGCAGGGGGCAGATACGCAGTATTTT.

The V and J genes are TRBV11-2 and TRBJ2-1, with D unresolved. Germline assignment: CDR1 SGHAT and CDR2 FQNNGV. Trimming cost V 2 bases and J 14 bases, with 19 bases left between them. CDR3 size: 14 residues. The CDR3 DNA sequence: TGTGCCAGCAGCTTAATTTCCGGTTTGGGTCGTAAGTTCTTC. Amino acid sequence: CASSLISGLGRKFF.

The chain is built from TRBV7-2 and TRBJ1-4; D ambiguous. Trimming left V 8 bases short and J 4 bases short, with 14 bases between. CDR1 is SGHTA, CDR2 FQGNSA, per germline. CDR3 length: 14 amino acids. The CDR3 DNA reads TGTGCCAGCGGAGTCGGGTTTCTTAATGAAAAACTGTTTTTT. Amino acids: CASGVGFLNEKLFF. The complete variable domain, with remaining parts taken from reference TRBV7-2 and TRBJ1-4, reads GAGVSQSPSNKVTEKGKDVELRCDPISGHTALYWYRQSLGQGLEFLIYFQGNSAPDKSGLPSDRFSAERTGGSVSTLTIQRTQQEDSAVYLCASGVGFLNEKLFFGSGTQLSVL.

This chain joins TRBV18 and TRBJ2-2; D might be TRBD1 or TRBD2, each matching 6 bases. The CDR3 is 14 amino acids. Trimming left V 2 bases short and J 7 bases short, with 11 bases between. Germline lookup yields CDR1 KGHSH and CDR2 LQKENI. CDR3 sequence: CASSPSGAGGELFF. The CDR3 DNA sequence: TGTGCCAGCTCACCATCGGGGGCCGGCGGGGAGCTGTTTTTT.

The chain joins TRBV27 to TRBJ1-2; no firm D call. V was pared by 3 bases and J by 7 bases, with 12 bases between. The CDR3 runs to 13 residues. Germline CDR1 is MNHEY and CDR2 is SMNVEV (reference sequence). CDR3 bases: TGTGCCAGCAGTTTTATTCTTGGGCTTGGCTACACCTTC. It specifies CASSFILGLGYTF.

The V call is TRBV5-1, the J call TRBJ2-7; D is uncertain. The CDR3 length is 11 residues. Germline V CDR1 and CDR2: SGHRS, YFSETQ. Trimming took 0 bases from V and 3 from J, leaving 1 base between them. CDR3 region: CASSLDYEQYF. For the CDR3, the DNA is TGCGCCAGCAGCTTGGACTACGAGCAGTACTTC.

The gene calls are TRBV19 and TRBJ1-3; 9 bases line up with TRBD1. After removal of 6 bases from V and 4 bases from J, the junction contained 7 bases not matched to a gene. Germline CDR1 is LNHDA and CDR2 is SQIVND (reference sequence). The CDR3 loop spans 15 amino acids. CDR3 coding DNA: TGTGCCAGTAGCTCACAGGGGGCGAACGGAAACACCATATATTTT. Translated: CASSSQGANGNTIYF. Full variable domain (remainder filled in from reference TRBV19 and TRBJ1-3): DGGITQSPKYLFRKEGQNVTLSCEQNLNHDAMYWYRQDPGQGLRLIYYSQIVNDFQKGDIAEGYSVSREKKESFPLTVTSAQKNPTAFYLCASSSQGANGNTIYFGEGSWLTVV.

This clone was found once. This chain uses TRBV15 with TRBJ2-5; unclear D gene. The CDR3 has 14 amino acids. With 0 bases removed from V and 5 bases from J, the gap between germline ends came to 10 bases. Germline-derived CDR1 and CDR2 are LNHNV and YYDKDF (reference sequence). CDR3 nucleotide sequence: TGTGCCACCAGCAGAGATCCGACGAGGGAGACCCAGTACTTC. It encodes CATSRDPTRETQYF.

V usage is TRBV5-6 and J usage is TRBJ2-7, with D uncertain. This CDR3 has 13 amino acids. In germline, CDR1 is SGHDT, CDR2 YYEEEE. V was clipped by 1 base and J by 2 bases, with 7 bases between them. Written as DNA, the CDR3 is TGTGCCAGCAGCTTGTACGCGCCCTACGAGCAGTACTTC. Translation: CASSLYAPYEQYF.

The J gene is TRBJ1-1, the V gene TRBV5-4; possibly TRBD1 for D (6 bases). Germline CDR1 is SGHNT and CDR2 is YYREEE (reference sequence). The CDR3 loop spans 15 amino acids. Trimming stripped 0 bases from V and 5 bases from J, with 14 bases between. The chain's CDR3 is CASSLDKGVWTEAFF. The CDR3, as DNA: TGTGCCAGCAGCTTGGATAAGGGGGTGTGGACTGAAGCTTTCTTT.

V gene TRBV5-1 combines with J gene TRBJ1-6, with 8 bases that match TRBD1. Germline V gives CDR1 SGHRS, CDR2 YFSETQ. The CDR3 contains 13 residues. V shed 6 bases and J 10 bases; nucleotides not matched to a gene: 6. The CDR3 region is CASTGQGGSPLHF. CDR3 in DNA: TGCGCCAGCACCGGACAGGGAGGATCACCCCTCCACTTT. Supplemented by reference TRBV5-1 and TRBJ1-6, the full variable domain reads KAGVTQTPRYLIKTRGQQVTLSCSPISGHRSVSWYQQTPGQGLQFLFEYFSETQRNKGNFPGRFSGRQFSNSRSEMNVSTLELGDSALYLCASTGQGGSPLHFGNGTRLTVT.

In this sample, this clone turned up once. CDR3 loop: CASSYKPGSGYTF. The CDR3 DNA reads as TGTGCCAGCAGCTATAAGCCAGGGAGCGGCTACACCTTC. The chain links TRBV11-2 to TRBJ1-2; a weak D match, TRBD1 (5 bases). This CDR3 region has 13 residues. Germline V gene data show CDR1 as SGHAT and CDR2 as FQNNGV. Trimming left V 4 bases short and J 8 bases short, with 14 bases between. The entire variable domain, with the rest obtained from reference TRBV11-2 and TRBJ1-2, is as follows: EAGVAQSPRYKIIEKRQSVAFWCNPISGHATLYWYQQILGQGPKLLIQFQNNGVVDDSQLPKDRFSAERLKGVDSTLKIQPAKLEDSAVYLCASSYKPGSGYTFGSGTRLTVV.

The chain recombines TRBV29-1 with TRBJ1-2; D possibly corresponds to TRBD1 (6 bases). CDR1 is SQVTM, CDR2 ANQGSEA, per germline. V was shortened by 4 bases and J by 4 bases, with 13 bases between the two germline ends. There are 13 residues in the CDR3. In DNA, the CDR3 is TGCAGCGTTGGTACACAGGGCAGCTATGGCTACACCTTC. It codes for CSVGTQGSYGYTF.

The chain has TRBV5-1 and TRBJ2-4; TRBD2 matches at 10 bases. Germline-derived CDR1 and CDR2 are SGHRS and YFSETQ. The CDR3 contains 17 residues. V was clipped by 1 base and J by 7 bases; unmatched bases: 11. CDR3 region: CASSLSGGGASNNIQYF. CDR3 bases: TGCGCCAGCAGCTTGAGCGGGGGGGGCGCGAGTAACAACATTCAGTACTTC.

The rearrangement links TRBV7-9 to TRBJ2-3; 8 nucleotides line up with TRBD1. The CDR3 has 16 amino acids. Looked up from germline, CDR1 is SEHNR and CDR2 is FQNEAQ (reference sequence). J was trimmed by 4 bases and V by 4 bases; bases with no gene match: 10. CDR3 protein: CASSYSPQGAADTQYF. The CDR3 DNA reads TGTGCCAGCAGCTACAGCCCCCAGGGGGCCGCAGATACGCAGTATTTT.

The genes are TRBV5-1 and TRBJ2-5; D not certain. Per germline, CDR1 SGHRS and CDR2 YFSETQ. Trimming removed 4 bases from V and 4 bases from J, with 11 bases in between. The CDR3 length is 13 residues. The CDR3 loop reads CASSRQVGETQYF. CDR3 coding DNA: TGCGCCAGCAGCCGCCAGGTTGGAGAGACCCAGTACTTC.